This TCR beta chain was found in a study of blood T cells in healthy people across ages. The second PCR ran about 7 to 12 cycles with a sample-barcoded 5' primer and J-beta primers. TCRdb passed the 5' RACE reads through MiXCR, listing each CDR3 protein once. The sample lists about 670,000 distinct CDR3 sequences; 52% were seen once. The CDR3 totals 14 residues. V was cut by 6 bases and J by 1 base, with 13 bases left in between. CDR1 and CDR2 (germline): DFQATT, SNEGSKA (reference sequence). The chain recombines TRBV20-1 with TRBJ2-1; perhaps TRBD2 as D (6 bases). The sample was blood. The receptor's source is an elderly woman in good health. CDR3 amino acids: CSARREDSYNEQFF. Written as DNA, the CDR3 is TGCAGTGCCCGAAGGGAGGATTCCTACAATGAGCAGTTCTTC.